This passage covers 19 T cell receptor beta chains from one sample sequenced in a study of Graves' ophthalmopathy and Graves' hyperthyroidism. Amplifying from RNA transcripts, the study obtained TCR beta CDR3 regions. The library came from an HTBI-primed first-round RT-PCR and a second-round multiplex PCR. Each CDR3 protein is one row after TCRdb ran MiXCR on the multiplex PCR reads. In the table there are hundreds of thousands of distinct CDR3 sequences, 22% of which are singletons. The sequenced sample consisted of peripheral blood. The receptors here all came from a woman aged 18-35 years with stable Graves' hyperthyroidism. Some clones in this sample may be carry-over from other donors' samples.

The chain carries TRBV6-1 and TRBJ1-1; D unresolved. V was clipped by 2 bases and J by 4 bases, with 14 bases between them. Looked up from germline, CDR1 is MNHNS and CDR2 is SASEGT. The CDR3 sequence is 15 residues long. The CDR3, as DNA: TGTGCCAGCAGTGAACAACCCCGTCGGGCCACTGAAGCTTTCTTT. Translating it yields CASSEQPRRATEAFF.

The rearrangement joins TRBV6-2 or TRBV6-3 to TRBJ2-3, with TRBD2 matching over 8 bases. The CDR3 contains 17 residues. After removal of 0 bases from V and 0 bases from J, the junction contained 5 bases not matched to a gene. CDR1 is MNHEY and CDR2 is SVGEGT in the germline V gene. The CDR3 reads CASSYSASGSSTDTQYF. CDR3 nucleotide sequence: TGTGCCAGCAGTTACTCTGCTAGCGGGTCGAGCACAGATACGCAGTATTTT.

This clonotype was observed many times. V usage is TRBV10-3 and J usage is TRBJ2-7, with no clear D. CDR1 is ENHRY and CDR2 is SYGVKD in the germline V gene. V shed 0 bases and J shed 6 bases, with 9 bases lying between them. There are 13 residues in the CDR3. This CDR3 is CAISESATPEQYF. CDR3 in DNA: TGTGCCATCAGTGAGTCGGCGACACCCGAGCAGTACTTC.

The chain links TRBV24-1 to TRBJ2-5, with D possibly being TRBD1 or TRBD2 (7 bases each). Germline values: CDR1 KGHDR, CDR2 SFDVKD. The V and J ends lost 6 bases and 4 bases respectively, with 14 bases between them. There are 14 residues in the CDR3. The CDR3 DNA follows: TGTGCCACCAGTCATACAGGGGAGGGAGAGACCCAGTACTTC. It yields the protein CATSHTGEGETQYF.

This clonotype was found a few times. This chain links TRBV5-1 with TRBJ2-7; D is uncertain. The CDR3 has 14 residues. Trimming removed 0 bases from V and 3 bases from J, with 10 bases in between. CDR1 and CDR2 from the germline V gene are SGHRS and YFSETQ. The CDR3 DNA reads TGCGCCAGCAGCTTGGCCGCGACTCGCTACGAGCAGTACTTC. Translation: CASSLAATRYEQYF.

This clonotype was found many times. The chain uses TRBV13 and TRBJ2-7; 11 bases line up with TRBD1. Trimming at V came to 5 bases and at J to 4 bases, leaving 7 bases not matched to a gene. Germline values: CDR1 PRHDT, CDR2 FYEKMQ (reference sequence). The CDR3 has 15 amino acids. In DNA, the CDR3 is TGTGCCAGCAGCCACCGGGACAGGGGGGTTTACGAGCAGTACTTC. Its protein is CASSHRDRGVYEQYF.

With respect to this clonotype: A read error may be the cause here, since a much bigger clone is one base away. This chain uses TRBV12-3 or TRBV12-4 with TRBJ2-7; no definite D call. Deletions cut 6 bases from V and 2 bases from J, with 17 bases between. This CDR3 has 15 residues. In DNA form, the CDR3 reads TGTGCCAGCAGCTCCCCCGTGGGAATCCCCTACGAGCAGTACTTC. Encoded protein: CASSSPVGIPYEQYF.

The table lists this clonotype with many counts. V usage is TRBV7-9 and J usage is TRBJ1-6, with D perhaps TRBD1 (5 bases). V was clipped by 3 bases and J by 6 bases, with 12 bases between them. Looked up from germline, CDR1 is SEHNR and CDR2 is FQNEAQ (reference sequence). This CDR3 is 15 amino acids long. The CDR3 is CASSFTPGPNSPLHF. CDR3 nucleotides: TGTGCCAGCAGCTTCACCCCGGGGCCTAATTCACCCCTCCACTTT.

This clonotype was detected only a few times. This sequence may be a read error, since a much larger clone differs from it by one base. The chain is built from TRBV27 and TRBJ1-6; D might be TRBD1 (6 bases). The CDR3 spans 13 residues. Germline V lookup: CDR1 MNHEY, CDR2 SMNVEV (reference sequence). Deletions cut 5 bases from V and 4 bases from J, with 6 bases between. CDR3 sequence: CASSTGYNSPLHF. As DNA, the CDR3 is TGTGCCAGCAGTACAGGGTATAATTCACCCCTCCACTTT.

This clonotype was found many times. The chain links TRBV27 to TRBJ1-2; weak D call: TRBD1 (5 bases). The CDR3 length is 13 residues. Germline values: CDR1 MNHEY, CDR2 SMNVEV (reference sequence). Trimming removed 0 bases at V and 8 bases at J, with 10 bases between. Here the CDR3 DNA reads TGTGCCAGCAGTTTATCGTGGAGGGGCGGCTACACCTTC. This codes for CASSLSWRGGYTF.

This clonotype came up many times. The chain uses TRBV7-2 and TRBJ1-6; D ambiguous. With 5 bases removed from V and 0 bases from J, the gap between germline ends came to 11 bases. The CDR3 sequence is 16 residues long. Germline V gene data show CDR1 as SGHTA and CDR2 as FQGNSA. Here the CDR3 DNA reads TGTGCCAGCAGCGGCAGCGACGGCTCCTATAATTCACCCCTCCACTTT. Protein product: CASSGSDGSYNSPLHF.

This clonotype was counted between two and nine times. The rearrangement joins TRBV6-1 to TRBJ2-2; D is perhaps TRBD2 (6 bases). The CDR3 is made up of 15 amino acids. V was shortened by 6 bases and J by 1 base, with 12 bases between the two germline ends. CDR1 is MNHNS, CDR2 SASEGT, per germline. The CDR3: CASRRYGGNTGELFF. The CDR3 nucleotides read TGTGCCAGCAGGCGTTACGGGGGGAACACCGGGGAGCTGTTTTTT.

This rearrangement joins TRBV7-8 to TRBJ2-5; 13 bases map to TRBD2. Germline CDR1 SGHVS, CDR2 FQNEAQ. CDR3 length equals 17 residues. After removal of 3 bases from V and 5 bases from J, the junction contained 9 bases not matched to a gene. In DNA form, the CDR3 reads TGTGCCAGCAGCTTCGTTATACTAGCGGGAGGGGAGGAGACCCAGTACTTC. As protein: CASSFVILAGGEETQYF.

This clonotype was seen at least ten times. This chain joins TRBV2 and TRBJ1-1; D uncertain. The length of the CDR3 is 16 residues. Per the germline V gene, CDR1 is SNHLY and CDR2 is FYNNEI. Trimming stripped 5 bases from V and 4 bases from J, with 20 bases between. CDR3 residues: CASSPFGPNIPTEAFF. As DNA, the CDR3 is TGTGCCAGCAGTCCCTTCGGCCCTAATATACCCACTGAAGCTTTCTTT.

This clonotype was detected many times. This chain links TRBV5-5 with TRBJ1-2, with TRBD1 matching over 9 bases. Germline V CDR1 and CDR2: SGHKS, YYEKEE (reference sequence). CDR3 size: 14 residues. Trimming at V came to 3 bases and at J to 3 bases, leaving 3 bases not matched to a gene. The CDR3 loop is CASSWGQGYYGYTF. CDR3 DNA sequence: TGTGCCAGCAGCTGGGGACAGGGATACTATGGCTACACCTTC.

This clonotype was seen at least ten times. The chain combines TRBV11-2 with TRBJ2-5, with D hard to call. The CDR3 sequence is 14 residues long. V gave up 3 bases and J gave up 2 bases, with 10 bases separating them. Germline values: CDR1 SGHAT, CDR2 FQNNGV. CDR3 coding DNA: TGTGCCAGCAGCTTGAAACAGTTTCAAGAGACCCAGTACTTC. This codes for CASSLKQFQETQYF. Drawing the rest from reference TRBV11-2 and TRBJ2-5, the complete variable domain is EAGVAQSPRYKIIEKRQSVAFWCNPISGHATLYWYQQILGQGPKLLIQFQNNGVVDDSQLPKDRFSAERLKGVDSTLKIQPAKLEDSAVYLCASSLKQFQETQYFGPGTRLLVL.

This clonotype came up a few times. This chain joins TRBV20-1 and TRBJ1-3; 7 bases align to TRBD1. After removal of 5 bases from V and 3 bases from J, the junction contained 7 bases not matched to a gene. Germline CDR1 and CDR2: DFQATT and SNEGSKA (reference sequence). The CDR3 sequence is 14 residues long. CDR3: CSARGGGNGNTIYF. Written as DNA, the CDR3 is TGCAGTGCTCGAGGAGGGGGCAATGGAAACACCATATATTTT.

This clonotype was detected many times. The DNA for the CDR3 is TGCGCCAGCAGCCGGGGGCCACTAGCGGAGAGCAACATTCAGTACTTC. Its translation: CASSRGPLAESNIQYF. This rearrangement joins TRBV5-1 to TRBJ2-4, with 8 bases lining up with TRBD2. Trimming took 4 bases from V and 7 from J; bases not matched to a gene: 13. This CDR3 has 16 residues. CDR1 and CDR2 from the germline V gene are SGHRS and YFSETQ.

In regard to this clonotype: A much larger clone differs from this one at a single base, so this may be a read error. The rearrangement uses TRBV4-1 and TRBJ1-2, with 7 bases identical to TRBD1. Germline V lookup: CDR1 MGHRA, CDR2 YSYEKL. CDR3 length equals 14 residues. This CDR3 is CASGQVRGEDGYTF. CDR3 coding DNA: TGCGCCAGCGGCCAAGTCAGGGGGGAGGACGGCTACACCTTC.